This TCR beta chain derives from a study of blood T cell repertoires in COVID-19. About the study: The origin of the acute and convalescent COVID-19 samples was the United States, Italy and Spain. The analysed material was cDNA or gDNA that came from T cells, B-cell-depleted T cells, or PBMCs.

Germline V gives CDR1 ENHRY, CDR2 SYGVKD. This CDR3 region has 13 residues. Trimming shortened V by 4 bases and J by 7 bases, and 8 bases separated the two germline ends. Per the original methods: Reference gene primer amplification gave nucleated cell count estimates. Some clones are missing from TCRdb's copy, which holds only in-frame ones; the method was immunoSEQ multiplex PCR. That table gives V, J and clone size, and the DNA gave D and trimming. The sample holds about 160,000 clones, under 90% seen once. This clonotype was sampled from a woman over 75 with active or convalescent COVID-19. This chain links TRBV10-3 with TRBJ1-6, with no clear D. Sequencing input: peripheral blood. The CDR3 spells CAISGTWNSPLHF. The CDR3 DNA reads as TGTGCCATCAGTGGGACTTGGAATTCACCCCTCCACTTT.